This TCR beta chain came from a study of shared clonotypes between healthy human individuals. The CDR3 sequence is 14 residues long. V shed 5 bases, J shed 2 bases, and the junction held 3 bases outside the gene matches. Germline assignment: CDR1 SGHNT and CDR2 YENEEA. TCRdb's copy holds only in-frame clones and misses some; the assay was immunoSEQ multiplex PCR. The data show about 2 million clones, 85% to 95% seen once. Only a few counts were recorded for this clone. Material for sequencing was naive CD4+ T cells sorted from blood. Subset meaning: CD45RA+ positively selected. This clonotype was sampled from a man younger than 35 in good health. J is TRBJ2-7 and V is TRBV11-3; 10 bases are shared with TRBD1. The CDR3, as DNA: TGTGCCAGCAGCCGACAGGGGGCCGCCTACGAGCAGTACTTC. Translated, it gives CASSRQGAAYEQYF.